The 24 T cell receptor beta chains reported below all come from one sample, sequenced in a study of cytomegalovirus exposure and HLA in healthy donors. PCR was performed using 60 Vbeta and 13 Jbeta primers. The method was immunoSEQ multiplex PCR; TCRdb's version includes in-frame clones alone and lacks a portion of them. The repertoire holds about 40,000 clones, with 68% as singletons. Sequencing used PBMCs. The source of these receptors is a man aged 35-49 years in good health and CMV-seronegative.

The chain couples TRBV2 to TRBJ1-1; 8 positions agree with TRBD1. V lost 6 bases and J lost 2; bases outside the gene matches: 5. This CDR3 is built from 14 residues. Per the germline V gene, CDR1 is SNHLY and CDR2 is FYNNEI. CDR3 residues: CASRLDRVNTEAFF. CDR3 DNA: TGTGCCAGCAGATTGGACAGGGTAAACACTGAAGCTTTCTTT.

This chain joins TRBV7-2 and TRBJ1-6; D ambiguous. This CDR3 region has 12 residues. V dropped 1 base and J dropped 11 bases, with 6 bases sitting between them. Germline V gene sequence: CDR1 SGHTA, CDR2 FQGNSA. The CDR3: CASSLVLPPLHF. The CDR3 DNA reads TGTGCCAGCAGCTTAGTTCTACCACCCCTCCACTTT.

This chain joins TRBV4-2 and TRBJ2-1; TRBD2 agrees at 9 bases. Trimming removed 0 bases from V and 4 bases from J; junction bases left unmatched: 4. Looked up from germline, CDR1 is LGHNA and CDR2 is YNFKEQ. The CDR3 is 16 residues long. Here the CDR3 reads CASSQEIAGDYNEQFF. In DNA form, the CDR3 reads TGTGCCAGCAGCCAAGAAATAGCGGGGGATTACAATGAGCAGTTCTTC.

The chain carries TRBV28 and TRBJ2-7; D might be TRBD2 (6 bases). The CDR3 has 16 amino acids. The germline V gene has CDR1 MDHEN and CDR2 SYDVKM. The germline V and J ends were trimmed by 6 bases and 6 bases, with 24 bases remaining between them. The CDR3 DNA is TGTGCCAGCAGCCCCGGGACTTCCTTGGCGCGGGGCGAGCAGTACTTC. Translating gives CASSPGTSLARGEQYF.

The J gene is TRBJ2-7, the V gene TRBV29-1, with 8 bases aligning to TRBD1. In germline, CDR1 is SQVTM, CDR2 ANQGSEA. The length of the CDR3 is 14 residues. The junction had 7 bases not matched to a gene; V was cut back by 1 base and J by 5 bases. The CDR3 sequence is CSVEVSGGANEQYF. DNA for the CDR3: TGCAGCGTTGAAGTTTCAGGGGGCGCGAACGAGCAGTACTTC.

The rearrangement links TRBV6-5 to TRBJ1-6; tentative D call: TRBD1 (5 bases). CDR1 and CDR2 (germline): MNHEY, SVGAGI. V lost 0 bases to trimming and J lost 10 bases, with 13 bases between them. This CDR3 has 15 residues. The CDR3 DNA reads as TGTGCCAGCAGTTACTCGTCGGGGGTAAAATCACCCCTCCACTTT. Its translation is CASSYSSGVKSPLHF.

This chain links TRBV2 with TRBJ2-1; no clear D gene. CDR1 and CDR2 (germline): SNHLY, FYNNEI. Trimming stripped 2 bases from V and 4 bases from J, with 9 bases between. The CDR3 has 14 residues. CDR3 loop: CASSENSLYNEQFF. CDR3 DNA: TGTGCCAGCAGTGAAAACAGCCTTTACAATGAGCAGTTCTTC.

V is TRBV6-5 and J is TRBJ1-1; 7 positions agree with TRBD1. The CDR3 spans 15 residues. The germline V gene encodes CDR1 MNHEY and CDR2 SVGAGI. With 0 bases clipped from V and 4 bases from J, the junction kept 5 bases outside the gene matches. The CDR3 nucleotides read TGTGCCAGCAGTTACTCCGCGACAGGGAGCACTGAAGCTTTCTTT. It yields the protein CASSYSATGSTEAFF.

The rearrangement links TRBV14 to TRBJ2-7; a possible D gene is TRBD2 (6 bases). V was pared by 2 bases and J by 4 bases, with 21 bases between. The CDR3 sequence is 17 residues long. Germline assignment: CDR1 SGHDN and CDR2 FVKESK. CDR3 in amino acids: CASSQLNRDSPPYEQYF. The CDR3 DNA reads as TGTGCCAGCAGCCAATTAAACCGGGACTCCCCGCCTTACGAGCAGTACTTC.

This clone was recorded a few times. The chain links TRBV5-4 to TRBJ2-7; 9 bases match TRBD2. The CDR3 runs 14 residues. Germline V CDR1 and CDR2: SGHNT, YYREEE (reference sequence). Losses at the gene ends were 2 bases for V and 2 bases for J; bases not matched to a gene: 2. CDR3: CASSFRGGAYEQYF. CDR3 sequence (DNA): TGTGCCAGCAGCTTTCGCGGGGGGGCCTACGAGCAGTACTTC. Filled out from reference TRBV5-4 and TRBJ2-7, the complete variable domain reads ETGVTQSPTHLIKTRGQQVTLRCSSQSGHNTVSWYQQALGQGPQFIFQYYREEENGRGNFPPRFSGLQFPNYSSELNVNALELDDSALYLCASSFRGGAYEQYFGPGTRLTVT.

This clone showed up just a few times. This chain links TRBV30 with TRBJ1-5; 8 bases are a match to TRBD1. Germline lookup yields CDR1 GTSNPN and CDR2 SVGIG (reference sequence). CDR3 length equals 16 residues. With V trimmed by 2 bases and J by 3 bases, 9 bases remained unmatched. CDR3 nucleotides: TGTGCCTGGAGTTCGTTTGGGACAGGCCCCAATCAGCCCCAGCATTTT. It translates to CAWSSFGTGPNQPQHF.

The CDR3 protein is CASEFSPQGSNQPQHF. The CDR3 coding sequence is TGTGCCAGCGAGTTCTCACCACAGGGGAGCAATCAGCCCCAGCATTTT. The V gene is TRBV28, the J gene TRBJ1-5, with TRBD1 identical over 7 bases. V was clipped by 8 bases and J by 1 base; unmatched bases: 11. CDR1 is MDHEN, CDR2 SYDVKM, per germline. This CDR3 spans 16 amino acids.

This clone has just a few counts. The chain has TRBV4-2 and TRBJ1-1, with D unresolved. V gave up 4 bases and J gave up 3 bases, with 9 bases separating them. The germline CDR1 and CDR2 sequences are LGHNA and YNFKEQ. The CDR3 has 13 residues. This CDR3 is CASSRLRDTEAFF. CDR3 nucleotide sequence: TGTGCCAGCAGCCGCCTCCGGGACACTGAAGCTTTCTTT.

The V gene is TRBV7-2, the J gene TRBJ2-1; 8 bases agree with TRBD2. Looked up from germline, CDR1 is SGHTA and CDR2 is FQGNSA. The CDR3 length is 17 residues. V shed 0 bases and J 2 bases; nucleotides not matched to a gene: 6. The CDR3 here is CASSLALTGGPYNEQFF. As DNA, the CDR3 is TGTGCCAGCAGCTTAGCGCTAACGGGGGGGCCCTACAATGAGCAGTTCTTC. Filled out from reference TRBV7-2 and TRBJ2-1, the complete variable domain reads GAGVSQSPSNKVTEKGKDVELRCDPISGHTALYWYRQSLGQGLEFLIYFQGNSAPDKSGLPSDRFSAERTGGSVSTLTIQRTQQEDSAVYLCASSLALTGGPYNEQFFGPGTRLTVL.

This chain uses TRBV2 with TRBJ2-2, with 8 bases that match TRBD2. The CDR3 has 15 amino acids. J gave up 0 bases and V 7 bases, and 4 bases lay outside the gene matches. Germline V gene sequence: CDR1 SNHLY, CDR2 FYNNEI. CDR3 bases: TGTGCCAGCACTCCGGGACTAGCGAACACCGGGGAGCTGTTTTTT. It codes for CASTPGLANTGELFF.

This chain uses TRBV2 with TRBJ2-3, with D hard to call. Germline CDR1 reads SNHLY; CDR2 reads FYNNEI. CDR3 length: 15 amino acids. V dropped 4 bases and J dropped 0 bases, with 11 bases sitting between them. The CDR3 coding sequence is TGTGCCAGCAGTGTGTTGGGCCGAAGCACAGATACGCAGTATTTT. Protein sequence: CASSVLGRSTDTQYF.

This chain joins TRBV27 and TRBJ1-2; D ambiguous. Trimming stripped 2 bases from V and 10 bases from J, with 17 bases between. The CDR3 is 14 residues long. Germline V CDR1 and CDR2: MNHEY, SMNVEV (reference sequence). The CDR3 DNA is TGTGCCAGCAGTTTACGGATGATATCGGGAGTCTACACCTTC. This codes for CASSLRMISGVYTF.

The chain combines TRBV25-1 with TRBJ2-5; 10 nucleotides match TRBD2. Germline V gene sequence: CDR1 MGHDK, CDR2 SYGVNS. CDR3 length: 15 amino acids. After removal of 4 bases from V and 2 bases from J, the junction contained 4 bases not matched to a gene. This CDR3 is CASSVAGGPQETQYF. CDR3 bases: TGTGCCAGCAGTGTAGCGGGGGGACCTCAAGAGACCCAGTACTTC.

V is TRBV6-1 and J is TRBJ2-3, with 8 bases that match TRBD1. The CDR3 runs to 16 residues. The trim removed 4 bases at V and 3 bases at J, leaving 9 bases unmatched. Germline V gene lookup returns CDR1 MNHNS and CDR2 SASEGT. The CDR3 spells CASSADRGRVTDTQYF. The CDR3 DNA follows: TGTGCCAGCAGTGCAGACAGGGGCCGAGTTACAGATACGCAGTATTTT.

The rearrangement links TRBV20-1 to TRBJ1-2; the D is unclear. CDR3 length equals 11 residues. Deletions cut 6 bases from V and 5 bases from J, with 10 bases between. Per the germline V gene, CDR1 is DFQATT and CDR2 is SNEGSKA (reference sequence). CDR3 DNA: TGCAGTGCCGGTTTCCTGTATGGCTACACCTTC. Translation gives CSAGFLYGYTF.

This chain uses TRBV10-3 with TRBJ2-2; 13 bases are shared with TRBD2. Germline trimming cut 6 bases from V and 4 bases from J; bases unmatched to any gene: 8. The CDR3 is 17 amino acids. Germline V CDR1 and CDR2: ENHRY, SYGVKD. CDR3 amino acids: CAISGTSGGAGTGELFF. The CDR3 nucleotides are TGTGCCATCAGCGGAACTAGCGGGGGGGCGGGCACCGGGGAGCTGTTTTTT.

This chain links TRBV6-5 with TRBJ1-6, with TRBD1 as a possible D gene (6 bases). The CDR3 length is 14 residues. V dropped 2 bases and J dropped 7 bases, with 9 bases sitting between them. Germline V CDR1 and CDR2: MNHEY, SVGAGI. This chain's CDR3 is CASSYGQGNSPLHF. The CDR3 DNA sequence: TGTGCCAGCAGTTACGGGCAGGGGAATTCACCCCTCCACTTT.

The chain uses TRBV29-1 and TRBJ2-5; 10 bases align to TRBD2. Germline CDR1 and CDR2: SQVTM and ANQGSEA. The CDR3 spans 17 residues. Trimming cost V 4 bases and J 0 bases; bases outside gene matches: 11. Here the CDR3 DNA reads TGCAGCGTTGCCCGGACTAGCGGTGCCGTGTACCAAGAGACCCAGTACTTC. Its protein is CSVARTSGAVYQETQYF.

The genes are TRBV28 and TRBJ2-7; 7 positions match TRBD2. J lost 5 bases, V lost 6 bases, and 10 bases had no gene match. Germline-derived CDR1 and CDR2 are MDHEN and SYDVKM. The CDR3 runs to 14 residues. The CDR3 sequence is CASSPDGGSHEQYF. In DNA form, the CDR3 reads TGTGCCAGCAGCCCCGACGGGGGGTCCCACGAGCAGTACTTC.